A single sample gave rise to the 21 T cell receptor beta chains below, sequenced in a study of Graves' ophthalmopathy and Graves' hyperthyroidism. Using RNA transcripts, the TCR beta CDR3 regions were amplified. First-round RT-PCR used HTBI primers; second-round multiplex PCR followed. Each CDR3 protein is one row after TCRdb ran MiXCR on the multiplex PCR reads. The data hold around 600,000 distinct CDR3 sequences, with roughly 39% observed a single time. The sequenced sample was peripheral blood. The receptors here all came from an adult man with Graves' ophthalmopathy.

V usage is TRBV29-1 and J usage is TRBJ1-1, with unresolved D. The germline V gene has CDR1 SQVTM and CDR2 ANQGSEA. V was pared by 8 bases and J by 2 bases, with 9 bases between. CDR3 length equals 11 residues. The CDR3 region has the DNA TGCAGCTTGTCGGTTAACACTGAAGCTTTCTTT. This sequence encodes CSLSVNTEAFF.

About this clonotype: A read error is possible here, since a much larger clone lies one base away. J is TRBJ1-1 and V is TRBV25-1; D unresolved. The germline gives CDR1 MGHDK, CDR2 SYGVNS. V was trimmed by 5 bases and J by 3 bases, leaving 10 bases between them. The CDR3 is 13 residues long. CDR3 bases: TGTGCCAGCAGTCTTGACGTCTACACTGAAGCTTTCTTT. It encodes CASSLDVYTEAFF.

As for this clonotype: A much larger clone lies a single base off, so this may be a read error. Because it lacks the conserved phenylalanine or tryptophan at the end, this CDR3 is likely a read error. The limits of the CDR3 on the DNA are not certain, so only TCRdb's listed CDR3 is given. The chain joins TRBV5-4 to TRBJ2-7. The CDR3 extends over 10 residues, inclusive of both ends. Per the germline V gene, CDR1 is SGHNT and CDR2 is YYREEE (reference sequence). CDR3: CASRTYEQCL.

The V and J genes are TRBV24-1 and TRBJ2-5, with D tentatively TRBD1 or TRBD2 (5 bases each). V lost 10 bases and J lost 3, with 23 bases in between. Germline CDR1 and CDR2: KGHDR and SFDVKD. This CDR3 is built from 16 residues. CDR3 residues: CATSRGQGATEETQYF. In DNA, the CDR3 is TGTGCCACGAGTCGAGGGCAGGGCGCCACTGAAGAGACCCAGTACTTC.

In its sample, this clonotype was seen many times. The V and J genes are TRBV10-3 and TRBJ2-7; TRBD1 agrees at 7 bases. The junction had 4 bases not matched to a gene; V was cut back by 4 bases and J by 1 base. The CDR3 is 14 amino acids. Looked up from germline, CDR1 is ENHRY and CDR2 is SYGVKD. The CDR3 coding sequence is TGTGCCATCAGTGGGGACAGTCGGTCCTACGAGCAGTACTTC. Encoded protein: CAISGDSRSYEQYF.

V gene TRBV14 combines with J gene TRBJ2-7; 11 bases align to TRBD1. This CDR3 comprises 19 residues. With V trimmed by 4 bases and J by 3 bases, 17 bases remained unmatched. In germline, CDR1 is SGHDN, CDR2 FVKESK. CDR3 coding DNA: TGTGCCAGCAGCCCGGGGACAGGGGGTTCGCGTGATGGGATCTACGAGCAGTACTTC. Residues: CASSPGTGGSRDGIYEQYF.

DNA of the CDR3: TGTGCCAGCAGCTTAGCGAGGATGGGCGGGACCCAGTACTTC. Protein: CASSLARMGGTQYF. This chain links TRBV7-9 with TRBJ2-5, with D unresolved. Deletions cut 0 bases from V and 7 bases from J, with 12 bases between. Germline-derived CDR1 and CDR2 are SEHNR and FQNEAQ (reference sequence). The CDR3 is made up of 14 amino acids.

This clonotype was found a few times. CDR3 region: CASSIKPGGELFF. CDR3 nucleotide sequence: TGTGCCAGTAGTATAAAACCGGGCGGGGAGCTGTTTTTT. V is TRBV19 and J is TRBJ2-2; D is unresolved. Germline CDR1 is LNHDA and CDR2 is SQIVND (reference sequence). Trimming pared 2 bases from V and 7 bases from J, leaving 8 bases between. The CDR3 consists of 13 residues.

In this sample, this clonotype turned up many times. The chain has TRBV19 and TRBJ1-2; weak D call: TRBD1 (5 bases). V lost 9 bases, J lost 5 bases, and 22 bases lay in between. Germline V lookup: CDR1 LNHDA, CDR2 SQIVND (reference sequence). This CDR3 contains 15 residues. This CDR3 reads CASSDTTAALYGYTF. CDR3 in DNA: TGTGCCAGCTCGGATACGACAGCTGCTCTGTATGGCTACACCTTC. The full variable domain, rest sourced from reference TRBV19 and TRBJ1-2, is DGGITQSPKYLFRKEGQNVTLSCEQNLNHDAMYWYRQDPGQGLRLIYYSQIVNDFQKGDIAEGYSVSREKKESFPLTVTSAQKNPTAFYLCASSDTTAALYGYTFGSGTRLTVV.

This clonotype was seen more than once but under ten times. The rearrangement links TRBV9 to TRBJ1-3, with D possibly TRBD1 on 6 matching bases. Germline V gene lookup returns CDR1 SGDLS and CDR2 YYNGEE. Trimming cost V 4 bases and J 2 bases, with 25 bases left between them. CDR3 size: 19 residues. The CDR3 spells CASSYNVRDTSRTGNTIYF. CDR3 in DNA: TGTGCCAGCAGCTACAACGTTCGGGACACATCACGAACTGGAAACACCATATATTTT.

This clonotype was found many times. V gene TRBV12-3 or TRBV12-4 combines with J gene TRBJ1-2, with 7 bases that match TRBD1. Unmatched junction bases numbered 8, after V lost 4 bases and J lost 3 bases. CDR3 length: 15 amino acids. The CDR3 region is CASSYPSRGYYGYTF. The CDR3 DNA follows: TGTGCCAGCAGTTACCCCTCCAGGGGGTACTATGGCTACACCTTC.

This clonotype has a single count. This chain uses TRBV7-6 with TRBJ2-6; weak D call: TRBD2 (5 bases). The CDR3 has 16 residues. V was cut by 1 base and J by 4 bases, with 11 bases left in between. Germline CDR1 and CDR2: SGHVS and FNYEAQ. The CDR3 here is CASSLVYGVGANVLTF. The CDR3 DNA reads TGTGCCAGCAGCTTAGTCTACGGGGTCGGGGCCAACGTCCTGACTTTC.

The table lists this clonotype with a few counts. One end of the junction does not line up with germline, which may come from a read error. V is TRBV10-3 and J is TRBJ2-7, with TRBD2 matching over 16 bases. Germline CDR1 ENHRY, CDR2 SYGVKD. CDR3 size: 18 residues. The CDR3 DNA sequence: TGTGCCAGCAGTCCTCTGGGACTAGCGGGAGGGATAAACTACGAGCAGTACTTC. The encoded protein is CASSPLGLAGGINYEQYF.

V is TRBV29-1 and J is TRBJ1-2; the D gene is possibly TRBD1 (5 bases). The CDR3 is 14 amino acids. V was cut by 3 bases and J by 3 bases, with 14 bases left in between. Germline CDR1 and CDR2: SQVTM and ANQGSEA. The CDR3 nucleotides are TGCAGCGTTGATCAGGTTCGGGGGGACTATGGCTACACCTTC. This codes for CSVDQVRGDYGYTF.

The chain couples TRBV7-9 to TRBJ2-6; D gene ambiguous. V was trimmed by 5 bases and J by 15 bases, leaving 5 bases between them. CDR1 and CDR2 (germline): SEHNR, FQNEAQ (reference sequence). The CDR3 consists of 9 residues. CDR3 nucleotides: TGTGCCAGCAGCAACAACCTGACTTTC. It encodes CASSNNLTF.

A few counts support this clonotype. The CDR3 nucleotides are TGTGCCAGCTCACCCGTTCCAGGGCCGGGCGAGCAGTACTTC. It is translated as CASSPVPGPGEQYF. This chain joins TRBV11-2 and TRBJ2-7; a possible D gene is TRBD1 (5 bases). Germline V lookup: CDR1 SGHAT, CDR2 FQNNGV. Trimming took 8 bases from V and 6 from J, leaving 20 bases between them. This CDR3 contains 14 residues.

To note about this clonotype: Sequence at one end of the junction differs from germline and may be a read error. This chain uses TRBV7-9 with TRBJ1-6, with D possibly matching TRBD1 (5 bases). CDR1 and CDR2 (germline): SEHNR, FQNEAQ (reference sequence). The CDR3 consists of 15 residues. The CDR3 bases are TGTGCCAGCAGCCTAGCGGGAGGGACTAATTCACCCCTCCACTTT. It specifies CASSLAGGTNSPLHF.

In this sample, this clonotype turned up a few times. V is TRBV20-1 and J is TRBJ2-7; D might be TRBD1 (6 bases). V lost 5 bases and J lost 3, with 20 bases in between. CDR1 and CDR2 (germline): DFQATT, SNEGSKA (reference sequence). There are 15 residues in the CDR3. CDR3 residues: CSAEGQTGRDYEQYF. The CDR3 DNA follows: TGCAGTGCTGAGGGACAAACCGGAAGGGACTACGAGCAGTACTTC.

This clonotype occurred many times. J is TRBJ1-4 and V is TRBV4-1; no firm D call. Trimming removed 4 bases at V and 6 bases at J, with 18 bases between. The CDR3 extends over 16 amino acids. From germline, CDR1 is MGHRA and CDR2 YSYEKL. Here the CDR3 reads CASSRTRTEVDEKLFF. In DNA form, the CDR3 reads TGCGCCAGCAGCCGAACCCGGACTGAAGTGGATGAAAAACTGTTTTTT.

This sequence joins TRBV20-1 and TRBJ1-1; D not certain. The CDR3 covers 14 residues. CDR1 is DFQATT and CDR2 is SNEGSKA in the germline V gene (reference sequence). V gave up 5 bases and J gave up 0 bases, with 13 bases separating them. CDR3 protein: CSAGIGPVNTEAFF. For the CDR3, the DNA is TGCAGTGCTGGGATAGGACCGGTGAACACTGAAGCTTTCTTT.

This clonotype was detected ten times or more. The chain joins TRBV10-2 to TRBJ1-4, with D uncertain. V lost 3 bases and J lost 4, with 0 bases in between. This CDR3 contains 11 residues. CDR1 and CDR2 from the germline V gene are WSHSY and SAAADI. CDR3 nucleotides: TGCGCCAGCAGTGATAATGAAAAACTGTTTTTT. Translated: CASSDNEKLFF.